These 31 T cell receptor beta chains originate from one sample sequenced in a study of response to subunit inactivated influenza vaccine. One entry per CDR3 protein, called by TCRdb with MiXCR from the RT-PCR reads. In the table there are more than 600,000 distinct CDR3 sequences, less than 20% of which are singletons. Specimen: PBMCs from blood, collected more than 4 days after vaccination. Every receptor here comes from a man aged 50 or older who received an inactivated influenza vaccine.

The genes are TRBV5-1 and TRBJ2-7, with no clear D. V was shortened by 4 bases and J by 1 base, with 9 bases between the two germline ends. CDR1 is SGHRS and CDR2 is YFSETQ in the germline V gene. The CDR3 spans 13 residues. The CDR3, as DNA: TGCGCCAGCAGCCCGCTTGTTTCCTACGAGCAGTACTTC. Protein sequence: CASSPLVSYEQYF.

The rearrangement uses TRBV4-1 and TRBJ2-1; the D gene is possibly TRBD2 (6 bases). V was pared by 0 bases and J by 5 bases, with 14 bases between. The CDR3 extends over 16 amino acids. The V gene's germline CDR1 is MGHRA and CDR2 YSYEKL. As DNA, the CDR3 is TGCGCCAGCAGCCAAGAGGGCACTAGCCGGCACAATGAGCAGTTCTTC. It codes for CASSQEGTSRHNEQFF.

This clonotype appeared a few times. V usage is TRBV24-1 and J usage is TRBJ1-5; perhaps TRBD1 as D (5 bases). The CDR3 contains 14 residues. Trimming pared 3 bases from V and 6 bases from J, leaving 11 bases between. CDR1 and CDR2 from the germline V gene are KGHDR and SFDVKD. CDR3 amino acids: CATSDRGRTQPQHF. The CDR3 bases are TGTGCCACCAGTGATCGGGGACGGACTCAGCCCCAGCATTTT.

The chain carries TRBV24-1 and TRBJ2-3; 12 bases align to TRBD2. Germline V gene sequence: CDR1 KGHDR, CDR2 SFDVKD. The V segment lost 7 bases and the J segment 6 bases; nucleotides outside the gene matches: 7. The CDR3 runs 15 residues. The DNA of the CDR3 is TGTGCCACCAGCTTCTCTAGCGGGAGGGTCGATACGCAGTATTTT. Residues: CATSFSSGRVDTQYF.

The V and J genes are TRBV25-1 and TRBJ2-7; either TRBD1 or TRBD2 may supply D (5 bases each). This CDR3 is built from 14 residues. With 4 bases removed from V and 6 bases from J, the gap between germline ends came to 16 bases. CDR1 and CDR2 from the germline V gene are MGHDK and SYGVNS. In DNA, the CDR3 is TGTGCCAGCAGTGGAGGGGCAAGTAGCTCCGAGCAGTACTTC. This gives the protein CASSGGASSSEQYF.

This clonotype was observed at least ten times. The chain has TRBV20-1 and TRBJ2-2, with TRBD2 matching over 12 bases. The ends lost 6 bases at V and 4 bases at J; junction bases unmatched: 3. The CDR3 runs to 14 residues. Germline V CDR1 and CDR2: DFQATT, SNEGSKA (reference sequence). In DNA, the CDR3 is TGCAGTGCGCAGGGACTAGCGGGCACCGGGGAGCTGTTTTTT. Its protein is CSAQGLAGTGELFF.

Written as DNA, the CDR3 is TGCAGCGTTGCTCCTCCGGGTAGCGGAACAGAGACCCAGTACTTC. Amino acids: CSVAPPGSGTETQYF. The chain is built from TRBV29-1 and TRBJ2-5; D is possibly TRBD2 (6 bases). The germline CDR1 and CDR2 sequences are SQVTM and ANQGSEA. Trimming removed 4 bases from V and 4 bases from J, with 19 bases in between. The CDR3 is 15 residues long.

The rearrangement links TRBV6-2 or TRBV6-3 to TRBJ2-2; D call uncertain. With 2 bases removed from V and 0 bases from J, the gap between germline ends came to 7 bases. CDR3 length: 15 residues. Germline CDR1 reads MNHEY; CDR2 reads SVGEGT. CDR3 nucleotide sequence: TGTGCCAGCAGTTACGAACGACCGAACACCGGGGAGCTGTTTTTT. This sequence encodes CASSYERPNTGELFF.

This clonotype was observed many times. This chain joins TRBV5-1 and TRBJ2-3, with 10 nucleotides matching TRBD2. The length of the CDR3 is 16 residues. The J segment lost 0 bases and the V segment lost 4 bases, leaving 5 bases of the junction unmatched. Germline CDR1 SGHRS, CDR2 YFSETQ. In DNA form, the CDR3 reads TGCGCCAGCAGCCCGCGGACTAGCGGCAGCACAGATACGCAGTATTTT. This gives the protein CASSPRTSGSTDTQYF.

In its sample, this clonotype was seen a few times. The chain combines TRBV20-1 with TRBJ1-5; D perhaps matches TRBD1 (6 bases). Trimming left V 6 bases short and J 3 bases short, with 21 bases between. Looked up from germline, CDR1 is DFQATT and CDR2 is SNEGSKA (reference sequence). This CDR3 contains 16 residues. CDR3 sequence (DNA): TGCAGTGCCACTGGGACACGTACCTTCTTCAATCAGCCCCAGCATTTT. The encoded protein is CSATGTRTFFNQPQHF.

This clonotype was seen more than once but under ten times. The genes are TRBV27 and TRBJ2-4; tentatively, D is TRBD1 (8 bases). V shed 2 bases and J shed 10 bases, with 12 bases lying between them. Germline V gives CDR1 MNHEY, CDR2 SMNVEV (reference sequence). CDR3 length equals 13 residues. CDR3 in DNA: TGTGCCAGCAGTTTAGAACAGGGGGGGATTCAGTACTTC. It yields the protein CASSLEQGGIQYF.

This clonotype was seen a handful of times. The V and J genes are TRBV7-2 and TRBJ2-1; the match to TRBD1 covers 9 bases. This CDR3 contains 15 residues. Germline CDR1 is SGHTA and CDR2 is FQGNSA. J lost 6 bases, V lost 6 bases, and 9 bases had no gene match. The CDR3 sequence: CASRRPGQGINEQFF. In DNA form, the CDR3 reads TGTGCCAGCAGAAGACCGGGACAGGGCATCAATGAGCAGTTCTTC.

Only a few counts were recorded for this clonotype. This chain uses TRBV20-1 with TRBJ2-5; 7 bases match TRBD2. The J segment lost 5 bases and the V segment lost 4 bases, leaving 13 bases of the junction unmatched. The V gene's germline CDR1 is DFQATT and CDR2 SNEGSKA (reference sequence). The CDR3 spans 15 residues. In DNA, the CDR3 is TGCAGTGCTACCCCCATCGTGGGGGGGTTCGAGACCCAGTACTTC. It is translated as CSATPIVGGFETQYF.

This chain joins TRBV20-1 and TRBJ2-1, with 10 bases lining up with TRBD1. The length of the CDR3 is 15 residues. Trimming at V came to 0 bases and at J to 9 bases, leaving 8 bases not matched to a gene. Germline CDR1 DFQATT, CDR2 SNEGSKA (reference sequence). The CDR3 spells CSAREWDRGGGEQFF. The CDR3 DNA reads TGCAGTGCTAGAGAGTGGGACAGGGGCGGTGGTGAGCAGTTCTTC.

CDR3 in DNA: TGTGCCAGCAGCCCTCGGGGACAGGACCGTAGGGGCTACACCTTC. Protein product: CASSPRGQDRRGYTF. This rearrangement joins TRBV7-2 to TRBJ1-2, with 8 bases aligning to TRBD1. Germline V gene data show CDR1 as SGHTA and CDR2 as FQGNSA. The CDR3 has 15 amino acids. Trimming cost V 5 bases and J 8 bases; bases outside gene matches: 13.

Many counts were recorded for this clonotype. The CDR3 sequence: CASSYSQNTQYF. The CDR3 DNA reads TGTGCCAGCAGTTACTCGCAAAATACGCAGTATTTT. This chain connects TRBV6-2 or TRBV6-3 to TRBJ2-3; D is ambiguous. The CDR3 consists of 12 residues. The V and J ends lost 0 bases and 7 bases respectively, with 5 bases between them. CDR1 and CDR2 (germline): MNHEY, SVGEGT.

The gene calls are TRBV25-1 and TRBJ2-5; D may be TRBD1 or TRBD2 (6 bases each). Looked up from germline, CDR1 is MGHDK and CDR2 is SYGVNS. Trimming pared 2 bases from V and 5 bases from J, leaving 15 bases between. The length of the CDR3 is 15 residues. Here the CDR3 reads CASSELGGSRETQYF. CDR3 sequence (DNA): TGTGCCAGCAGTGAACTCGGGGGCAGCCGGGAGACCCAGTACTTC.

The V gene is TRBV6-6, the J gene TRBJ1-5; D is unresolved. CDR1 is MNHNY, CDR2 SVGAGI, per germline (reference sequence). The CDR3 is 13 amino acids. Trimming cost V 6 bases and J 6 bases, with 12 bases left between them. This CDR3 reads CASSDTISQPQHF. CDR3 DNA sequence: TGTGCCAGCAGCGACACGATCAGTCAGCCCCAGCATTTT.

This clonotype showed up just a few times. The chain recombines TRBV5-1 with TRBJ2-7, with TRBD2 matching 8 bases. J was trimmed by 2 bases and V by 7 bases; bases with no gene match: 5. The germline V gene has CDR1 SGHRS and CDR2 YFSETQ. The CDR3 sequence is 13 residues long. In DNA form, the CDR3 reads TGCGCCAGCTCGACTAGCGTTGCCTACGAGCAGTACTTC. Translated: CASSTSVAYEQYF. The entire variable domain, with the rest obtained from reference TRBV5-1 and TRBJ2-7, is as follows: KAGVTQTPRYLIKTRGQQVTLSCSPISGHRSVSWYQQTPGQGLQFLFEYFSETQRNKGNFPGRFSGRQFSNSRSEMNVSTLELGDSALYLCASSTSVAYEQYFGPGTRLTVT.

V is TRBV5-5 and J is TRBJ2-2; the D gene could be TRBD1 or TRBD2 (5 bases each). Trimming took off 2 bases at V and 6 bases at J, with 11 bases between the two ends. CDR3 size: 14 residues. The germline CDR1 and CDR2 sequences are SGHKS and YYEKEE (reference sequence). CDR3 DNA sequence: TGTGCCAGCAGCTTTTACCAGGGACCCGGGGAGCTGTTTTTT. This encodes CASSFYQGPGELFF.

This clonotype was found many times. This chain links TRBV29-1 with TRBJ2-5, with D perhaps TRBD1 or TRBD2 (6 bases each). Trimming cost V 3 bases and J 5 bases, with 13 bases left between them. CDR1 is SQVTM and CDR2 is ANQGSEA in the germline V gene. This CDR3 has 13 residues. CDR3 nucleotides: TGCAGCGTTGAGATCTGGGGGGCGGAGACCCAGTACTTC. This gives the protein CSVEIWGAETQYF.

The sample holds many counts of this clonotype. This chain uses TRBV6-5 with TRBJ2-7, with 9 positions matching TRBD1. The V segment lost 0 bases and the J segment 3 bases; nucleotides outside the gene matches: 9. The V gene's germline CDR1 is MNHEY and CDR2 SVGAGI. CDR3 length: 17 residues. CDR3 DNA sequence: TGTGCCAGCAGTTACTCAATACCGGGACAGGGTTTCTACGAGCAGTACTTC. This sequence encodes CASSYSIPGQGFYEQYF.

The J gene is TRBJ2-6, the V gene TRBV9, with D possibly TRBD1 on 6 matching bases. The V gene lost 1 base and the J gene lost 4 bases, with 18 bases spanning the gap. This CDR3 is built from 18 residues. Germline V gene lookup returns CDR1 SGDLS and CDR2 YYNGEE. The CDR3 bases are TGTGCCAGCAGCGTAATGGGGGCTCCCAAGGGAGGGGCCAACGTCCTGACTTTC. The encoded protein is CASSVMGAPKGGANVLTF. The whole variable domain, remainder taken from reference TRBV9 and TRBJ2-6, is DSGVTQTPKHLITATGQRVTLRCSPRSGDLSVYWYQQSLDQGLQFLIQYYNGEERAKGNILERFSAQQFPDLHSELNLSSLELGDSALYFCASSVMGAPKGGANVLTFGAGSRLTVL.

This clonotype came up many times. The rearrangement uses TRBV5-1 and TRBJ2-2; TRBD1 aligns across 7 bases. The CDR3 is 15 amino acids. V lost 6 bases and J lost 5; bases outside the gene matches: 10. CDR1 and CDR2 (germline): SGHRS, YFSETQ. CDR3 sequence reads: CASNRDSTWTGELFF. The CDR3 coding sequence is TGCGCCAGCAACCGGGACAGTACCTGGACCGGGGAGCTGTTTTTT.

V usage is TRBV6-1 and J usage is TRBJ1-5, with D possibly matching TRBD1 (5 bases). Germline V CDR1 and CDR2: MNHNS, SASEGT. The CDR3 has 15 amino acids. V was shortened by 8 bases and J by 4 bases, with 18 bases between the two germline ends. The CDR3 coding sequence is TGTGCCAGCCAACGGTTTAGAGAGGGGAATCAGCCCCAGCATTTT. It is translated as CASQRFREGNQPQHF.

V and J are TRBV29-1 and TRBJ2-3; the D gene is possibly TRBD1 (7 bases). V was pared by 6 bases and J by 0 bases, with 13 bases between. Germline V CDR1 and CDR2: SQVTM, ANQGSEA. The CDR3 loop spans 14 amino acids. CDR3 nucleotides: TGCAGCGTAGAACAGGGGACTAGCACAGATACGCAGTATTTT. It is translated as CSVEQGTSTDTQYF.

The chain combines TRBV7-9 with TRBJ2-1; 8 bases match TRBD2. Losses at the gene ends were 5 bases for V and 10 bases for J; bases not matched to a gene: 13. The length of the CDR3 is 15 residues. The germline CDR1 and CDR2 sequences are SEHNR and FQNEAQ (reference sequence). CDR3 in DNA: TGTGCCAGCAGCGAAGGCGGGGGGACCGAATGGGAGCAGTTCTTC. It yields the protein CASSEGGGTEWEQFF. The full variable domain, in which reference TRBV7-9 and TRBJ2-1 provide the parts outside the CDR3, is DTGVSQNPRHKITKRGQNVTFRCDPISEHNRLYWYRQTLGQGPEFLTYFQNEAQLEKSRLLSDRFSAERPKGSFSTLEIQRTEQGDSAMYLCASSEGGGTEWEQFFGPGTRLTVL.

This chain links TRBV6-2 or TRBV6-3 with TRBJ2-7, with D uncertain. Germline assignment: CDR1 MNHEY and CDR2 SVGEGT. CDR3 length: 14 residues. Trimming left V 3 bases short and J 2 bases short, with 11 bases between. The CDR3 reads CASSYPRVPYEQYF. In nucleotides, the CDR3 is TGTGCCAGCAGTTATCCCCGGGTTCCCTACGAGCAGTACTTC.

At least ten counts were recorded for this clonotype. The chain joins TRBV20-1 to TRBJ1-5, with D possibly matching TRBD1 (6 bases). V was cut by 4 bases and J by 5 bases, with 30 bases left in between. The CDR3 covers 19 residues. Looked up from germline, CDR1 is DFQATT and CDR2 is SNEGSKA (reference sequence). The CDR3 sequence is CSAIDLSTGHLLWHQPQHF. In nucleotides, the CDR3 is TGCAGTGCTATAGATCTATCGACGGGACACCTTTTATGGCATCAGCCCCAGCATTTT.

In this sample, this clonotype turned up a few times. The V call is TRBV7-2, the J call TRBJ2-1; D is unresolved. Trimming removed 5 bases at V and 8 bases at J, with 16 bases between. CDR1 and CDR2 (germline): SGHTA, FQGNSA. CDR3 length: 14 residues. The CDR3 here is CASSLHFLVDEQFF. The CDR3 DNA is TGTGCCAGCAGCCTGCATTTCCTCGTCGATGAGCAGTTCTTC.

CDR3: CASSLTGVSGNTIYF. CDR3 nucleotide sequence: TGTGCCAGCAGCCTTACAGGCGTCTCTGGAAACACCATATATTTT. The chain is built from TRBV4-2 and TRBJ1-3, with a tentative D call TRBD1 (5 bases). V gave up 4 bases and J gave up 0 bases, with 10 bases separating them. The CDR3 sequence is 15 residues long. CDR1 is LGHNA, CDR2 YNFKEQ, per germline.